A selection of T cell receptor beta chains follows, all from one sample in a study of breast tumors, draining lymph nodes, adjacent tissues. TCRdb passed the multiplex PCR reads through MiXCR, listing each CDR3 protein once. The sample has 9,500 to 12,000 distinct CDR3 sequences, 50% to 60% seen once. Input material: breast tumor tissue. The receptors here all came from a female donor with breast cancer. Some clones in this sample may be carry-over from other donors' samples. Both conserved end residues are part of each CDR3. A D gene is named only where the DNA matches it firmly. Some rows have no size entry. The others give once, few or many, or a class for an expanded clone.

V: TRBV18; D: -; J: TRBJ1-4; size: -; CDR3: CASSPSSGGEKLFF; DNA: TGTGCCAGCTCACCCTCGTCTGGGGGTGAAAAACTGTTTTTT
V: TRBV20-1; D: TRBD2; J: TRBJ2-3; size: medium-sized; CDR3: CSAQTSGGSHTQYF; DNA: TGCAGTGCTCAGACTAGCGGGGGATCCCATACGCAGTATTTT
V: TRBV20-1; D: -; J: TRBJ1-5; size: -; CDR3: CSASRLQGQPQHF; DNA: TGCAGTGCTAGTCGTCTGCAGGGTCAGCCCCAGCATTTT
V: TRBV11-3; D: -; J: TRBJ2-2; size: few; CDR3: CASSLGGATNAGELFF; DNA: TGTGCCAGCAGCTTAGGAGGGGCCACGAACGCCGGGGAGCTGTTTTTT
V: TRBV27; D: -; J: TRBJ1-6; size: many; CDR3: CASSLWRPGNNSPLHF; DNA: TGTGCCAGCAGCTTATGGCGCCCAGGAAACAATTCACCCCTCCACTTT
V: TRBV5-1; D: -; J: TRBJ2-2; size: few; CDR3: CASSLNRRRHGELFF; DNA: TGCGCCAGCAGCTTGAATCGTCGTAGGCACGGGGAGCTGTTTTTT
V: TRBV6-6; D: TRBD2; J: TRBJ2-1; size: few; CDR3: CASSSRTSGAGNEQFF; DNA: TGTGCCAGCAGTTCCAGGACTAGCGGGGCCGGTAATGAGCAGTTCTTC
V: TRBV7-8; D: TRBD2; J: TRBJ2-1; size: -; CDR3: CASSSSGGAIDEQFF; DNA: TGTGCCAGCAGCTCTAGCGGGGGGGCCATCGATGAGCAGTTCTTC
V: TRBV2; D: -; J: TRBJ2-7; size: medium-sized; CDR3: CASSPRSYEQYF; DNA: TGTGCCAGCAGTCCTCGGAGCTACGAGCAGTACTTC
V: TRBV7-2; D: TRBD2; J: TRBJ2-5; size: few; CDR3: CASSLPGGGPKTF; DNA: TGTGCCAGCAGCTTACCCGGGGGGGGACCCAAGACCTTC
V: TRBV20-1; D: -; J: TRBJ1-6; size: many; CDR3: CSAHSGTEDSPLHF; DNA: TGCAGTGCACATTCCGGGACTGAGGATTCACCCCTCCACTTT
V: TRBV20-1; D: -; J: TRBJ2-7; size: many; CDR3: CSARRGSSYEQYF; DNA: TGCAGTGCTAGACGGGGGAGCTCCTACGAGCAGTACTTC
V: TRBV5-1; D: -; J: TRBJ2-3; size: -; CDR3: CASSLTGVGDTQYF; DNA: TGCGCCAGCAGCTTGACGGGGGTAGGAGATACGCAGTATTTT
V: TRBV20-1; D: TRBD1; J: TRBJ2-3; size: few; CDR3: CSAYTGTATTDTQYF; DNA: TGCAGTGCTTACACCGGGACAGCCACCACAGATACGCAGTATTTT
V: TRBV7-6; D: TRBD1; J: TRBJ2-1; size: once; CDR3: CASSLEWTGVTYNEQLF; DNA: TGTGCCAGCAGCTTAGAGTGGACAGGGGTCACCTACAATGAGCAGCTCTTC
V: TRBV19; D: TRBD1; J: TRBJ1-6; size: few; CDR3: CASSAGTGVSPLHF; DNA: TGTGCCAGTAGTGCCGGGACAGGGGTTTCACCCCTCCACTTT
V: TRBV7-7; D: -; J: TRBJ2-1; size: -; CDR3: CASSPGGGQAHKEQFF; DNA: TGTGCTAGCAGCCCCGGCGGGGGCCAGGCCCACAAAGAGCAGTTCTTC
V: TRBV11-3; D: -; J: TRBJ2-7; size: once; CDR3: CASSQWGRGEPEQYF; DNA: TGTGCCAGCAGCCAGTGGGGGCGTGGGGAGCCCGAGCAGTACTTC
V: TRBV19; D: TRBD2; J: TRBJ2-7; size: -; CDR3: CASSSGSEQYF; DNA: TGTGCCAGTTCTAGCGGGAGCGAGCAGTACTTC
V: TRBV7-8; D: -; J: TRBJ2-1; size: -; CDR3: CASSPATGSYNEQFF; DNA: TGCGCCAGCAGCCCCGCCACCGGATCCTACAATGAGCAGTTCTTC
V: TRBV7-3; D: TRBD1; J: TRBJ1-2; size: -; CDR3: CASSFGTGNYGYTF; DNA: TGTGCCAGCAGCTTCGGGACAGGAAACTATGGCTACACCTTC
V: TRBV19; D: -; J: TRBJ2-7; size: -; CDR3: CASSMLGPSYEQYF; DNA: TGTGCCAGTAGTATGCTTGGACCGAGCTACGAGCAGTACTTC
V: TRBV10-1; D: -; J: TRBJ2-2; size: medium-sized; CDR3: CASRWTYTGELFF; DNA: TGCGCCAGCAGGTGGACATACACCGGGGAGCTGTTTTTT
V: TRBV6-6; D: -; J: TRBJ2-2; size: medium-sized; CDR3: CASSPLLGAGELFF; DNA: TGTGCCAGCAGCCCGCTTCTGGGCGCCGGGGAGCTGTTTTTT
V: TRBV12-3/TRBV12-4; D: -; J: TRBJ2-7; size: -; CDR3: CASSISLAVAYEQYF; DNA: TGTGCCAGCAGTATCAGCCTAGCAGTCGCCTACGAGCAGTACTTC
V: TRBV20-1; D: TRBD1; J: TRBJ2-7; size: few; CDR3: CSARADRGTSEQYF; DNA: TGCAGTGCTAGAGCGGACAGGGGAACCTCCGAGCAGTACTTC
V: TRBV20-1; D: TRBD2; J: TRBJ2-5; size: -; CDR3: CSARDERGTQYF; DNA: TGCAGTGCTAGAGACGAGCGGGGGACCCAGTACTTC
V: TRBV29-1; D: TRBD1; J: TRBJ1-2; size: few; CDR3: CSVGDSVNYGYTF; DNA: TGCAGCGTTGGGGACAGCGTCAACTATGGCTACACCTTC
V: TRBV5-1; D: -; J: TRBJ2-7; size: large; CDR3: CASSLYGGRQNYEQYF; DNA: TGCGCCAGCAGCTTGTACGGGGGTCGACAGAACTACGAGCAGTACTTC
V: TRBV6-1; D: TRBD2; J: TRBJ2-1; size: -; CDR3: CASTGAGSGRAHEQFF; DNA: TGTGCCAGCACAGGAGCGGGATCGGGGCGAGCACATGAGCAGTTCTTC
V: TRBV20-1; D: -; J: TRBJ2-7; size: -; CDR3: CSARLTGSYEQYF; DNA: TGCAGTGCTAGATTGACAGGCTCCTACGAGCAGTACTTC
V: TRBV12-3/TRBV12-4; D: TRBD1; J: TRBJ1-5; size: -; CDR3: CASSLRGRNSNQPQHF; DNA: TGTGCCAGCAGTTTGAGGGGGCGTAATAGCAATCAGCCCCAGCATTTT
V: TRBV6-5; D: -; J: TRBJ2-7; size: medium-sized; CDR3: CASRGQREQYF; DNA: TGTGCCAGCAGGGGCCAGCGAGAGCAGTACTTC
V: TRBV7-2; D: -; J: TRBJ1-2; size: many; CDR3: CASSLGKGYGYTF; DNA: TGTGCCAGCAGCTTGGGCAAAGGCTATGGCTACACCTTC
V: TRBV12-3/TRBV12-4; D: -; J: TRBJ2-5; size: few; CDR3: CASSPQRETQYF; DNA: TGTGCCAGCAGTCCGCAAAGGGAGACCCAGTACTTC